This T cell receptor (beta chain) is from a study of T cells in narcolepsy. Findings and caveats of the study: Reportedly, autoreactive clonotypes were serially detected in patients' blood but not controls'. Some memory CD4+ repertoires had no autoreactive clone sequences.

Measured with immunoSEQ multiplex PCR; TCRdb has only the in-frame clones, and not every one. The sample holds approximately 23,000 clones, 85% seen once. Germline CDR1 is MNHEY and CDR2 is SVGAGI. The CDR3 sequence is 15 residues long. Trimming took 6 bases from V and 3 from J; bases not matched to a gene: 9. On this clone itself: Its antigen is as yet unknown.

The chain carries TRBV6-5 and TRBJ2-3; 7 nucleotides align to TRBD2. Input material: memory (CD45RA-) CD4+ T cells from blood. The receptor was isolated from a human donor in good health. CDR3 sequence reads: CASRPPAAGTDTQYF. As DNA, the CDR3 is TGTGCCAGCAGGCCCCCGGCAGCGGGGACAGATACGCAGTATTTT.